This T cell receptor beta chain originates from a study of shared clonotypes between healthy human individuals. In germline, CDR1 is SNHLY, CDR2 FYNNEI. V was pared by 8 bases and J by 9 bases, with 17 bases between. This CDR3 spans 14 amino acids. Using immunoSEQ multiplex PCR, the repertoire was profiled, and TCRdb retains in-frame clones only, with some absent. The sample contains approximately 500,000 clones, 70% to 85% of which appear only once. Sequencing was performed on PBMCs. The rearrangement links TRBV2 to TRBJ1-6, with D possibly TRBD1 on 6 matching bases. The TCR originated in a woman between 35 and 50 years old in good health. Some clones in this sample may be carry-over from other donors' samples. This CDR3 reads CASGRQAEGSPLHF. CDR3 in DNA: TGTGCCAGCGGTCGACAGGCCGAGGGTTCACCCCTCCACTTT. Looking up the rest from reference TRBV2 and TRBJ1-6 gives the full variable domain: EPEVTQTPSHQVTQMGQEVILRCVPISNHLYFYWYRQILGQKVEFLVSFYNNEISEKSEIFDDQFSVERPDGSNFTLKIRSTKLEDSAMYFCASGRQAEGSPLHFGNGTRLTVT.